A selection of T cell receptor beta chains follows, all from one sample in a study of T cells in Graves' hyperthyroidism and ophthalmopathy. TCRdb re-derived calls from the multiplex PCR reads in MiXCR, one entry per CDR3 protein. This repertoire shows roughly 290,000 distinct CDR3 sequences, roughly 15% found once; its top ten account for 6% to 8%. Sequenced input: blood. The source of these receptors is a woman aged 25 to 39 with Graves' hyperthyroidism that later progressed to Graves' ophthalmopathy. CDR3s include the opening cysteine and the closing phenylalanine or tryptophan. D genes are given only for firm matches. Size tells how often a clone was seen (once, few, many) or the class of an expanded clone, and some rows leave it out.

v_gene	abundance	j_gene	d_gene	CDR3aa	CDR3nt
TRBV7-3	many	TRBJ2-3	NA	CASSSGGSSTDTQYF	TGTGCCAGCAGCTCAGGTGGTTCGAGCACAGATACGCAGTATTTT
TRBV4-3	many	TRBJ1-2	NA	CASSQEGEGYGYTF	TGCGCCAGCAGCCAAGAGGGTGAGGGCTATGGCTACACCTTC
TRBV28	many	TRBJ1-1	NA	CASSSPLAAFF	TGTGCCAGCAGTTCTCCATTAGCCGCTTTCTTT
TRBV20-1	many	TRBJ2-7	NA	CSGTETTYEQYF	TGCAGTGGGACGGAGACTACCTACGAGCAGTACTTC
TRBV6-1	many	TRBJ1-5	NA	CASSEQGRGNQPQHF	TGTGCCAGCAGTGAACAGGGACGGGGCAATCAGCCCCAGCATTTT
TRBV7-9	many	TRBJ2-1	NA	CASSFQVPGMPYNEQFF	TGTGCCAGCAGCTTCCAAGTCCCAGGGATGCCCTACAATGAGCAGTTCTTC
TRBV6-6	many	TRBJ2-7	NA	CASSYSKSSGWVSYEQYF	TGTGCCAGCAGTTACTCGAAGAGTTCAGGTTGGGTATCCTACGAGCAGTACTTC
TRBV7-9	many	TRBJ2-3	TRBD2	CASSPGLAGPGTQYF	TGTGCCAGCAGCCCCGGACTAGCGGGGCCAGGTACGCAGTATTTT
TRBV7-9	NA	TRBJ2-3	TRBD2	CASSSRASGGGSDTQYF	TGTGCCAGCAGCTCGCGGGCTAGCGGGGGAGGCTCAGATACGCAGTATTTT
TRBV28	many	TRBJ2-7	NA	CASSFPGLIYEQYF	TGTGCCAGCAGTTTCCCAGGACTCATTTACGAGCAGTACTTC
TRBV20-1	many	TRBJ2-3	NA	CSARGIAQLASTDTQYF	TGCAGTGCTAGAGGAATAGCACAGCTTGCTAGCACAGATACGCAGTATTTT
TRBV2	many	TRBJ2-2	NA	CASRDGGLGTGELFF	TGTGCCAGCAGAGACGGGGGCCTTGGAACCGGGGAGCTGTTTTTT
TRBV12-3/TRBV12-4	NA	TRBJ2-5	TRBD2	CASSTGLAQGETQYF	TGTGCCAGCAGTACGGGACTAGCCCAAGGGGAGACCCAGTACTTC
TRBV28	many	TRBJ2-1	NA	CASSLQELGQFF	TGTGCCAGCAGTTTACAGGAGTTAGGGCAGTTCTTC
TRBV6-1	few	TRBJ1-2	NA	CASSLRESWLSYTF	TGTGCCAGCAGTCTTAGGGAATCTTGGTTAAGCTACACCTTC
TRBV19	few	TRBJ2-3	NA	CASAPVGATDTQYF	TGTGCCAGTGCACCTGTGGGCGCCACAGATACGCAGTATTTT
TRBV6-1	many	TRBJ1-4	NA	CASSFAVGEKLFF	TGTGCCAGCAGTTTCGCGGTTGGCGAAAAACTGTTTTTT
TRBV9	NA	TRBJ2-3	NA	CASSVGDNPAQYF	TGTGCCAGCAGCGTGGGGGATAATCCCGCGCAGTATTTT
TRBV12-3/TRBV12-4	many	TRBJ2-3	NA	CASSPGFGIDTQYF	TGTGCCAGCAGCCCTGGTTTTGGCATTGATACGCAGTATTTT
TRBV7-2	many	TRBJ2-5	TRBD2	CASSLEAGLAGIETQYF	TGTGCCAGCAGCTTAGAGGCGGGACTAGCGGGAATAGAGACCCAGTACTTC
TRBV9	NA	TRBJ2-3	NA	CARSDPGQPPDTQYF	TGTGCCAGGAGCGACCCGGGACAACCGCCAGATACGCAGTATTTT
TRBV7-2	many	TRBJ2-7	TRBD1	CASSSRTGDYEQYF	TGTGCCAGCAGCTCTAGGACAGGGGACTACGAGCAGTACTTC
TRBV5-1	few	TRBJ2-2	NA	CASSLVSDTGELFF	TGCGCCAGCAGCTTGGTCTCTGACACCGGGGAGCTGTTTTTT
TRBV30	NA	TRBJ2-5	TRBD2	CASTAGGGQETQYF	TGTGCCTCGACTGCCGGGGGAGGGCAAGAGACCCAGTACTTC
TRBV20-1	many	TRBJ2-3	NA	CSARGRMGTDTQYF	TGCAGTGCTAGAGGGAGGATGGGCACAGATACGCAGTATTTT
TRBV5-6	NA	TRBJ2-7	NA	CASSAKPGLSSYEQYF	TGTGCCAGCAGCGCAAAGCCGGGACTGAGCTCCTACGAGCAGTACTTC
TRBV6-5	many	TRBJ2-7	NA	CASSYSKGVYEQYF	TGTGCCAGCAGTTACTCGAAAGGGGTCTACGAGCAGTACTTC
TRBV6-5	NA	TRBJ2-1	NA	CASSYRKNEQFF	TGTGCCAGCAGTTACAGGAAAAATGAGCAGTTCTTC
TRBV5-1	many	TRBJ2-1	TRBD2	CASSLAPSGTYNEQFF	TGCGCCAGCAGCTTGGCTCCTAGCGGGACCTACAATGAGCAGTTCTTC
TRBV12-3/TRBV12-4	many	TRBJ2-1	TRBD2	CASSLKIRLRLAGGPAYNEQFF	TGTGCCAGCAGTTTAAAAATAAGGTTGAGACTAGCGGGAGGTCCCGCCTACAATGAGCAGTTCTTC
TRBV7-9	NA	TRBJ1-6	TRBD1	CASSLGGQGGGTLHF	TGTGCCAGCAGCTTAGGGGGACAGGGGGGCGGAACCCTCCACTTT
TRBV28	many	TRBJ2-5	NA	CASSYRSTQQETQYF	TGTGCCAGCAGTTACAGATCCACACAACAGGAGACCCAGTACTTC
TRBV6-5	many	TRBJ2-2	NA	CASSYSSGRAGELFF	TGTGCCAGCAGTTACTCTTCAGGGAGAGCCGGGGAGCTGTTTTTT
TRBV6-1	many	TRBJ2-3	TRBD2	CASSYAAGGPDRTDTQYF	TGTGCCAGCAGTTACGCGGCGGGAGGGCCAGATAGGACAGATACGCAGTATTTT
TRBV15	NA	TRBJ1-6	NA	CATSRKNSPLHF	TGTGCCACCAGCAGAAAAAATTCACCCCTCCACTTT
TRBV11-2	many	TRBJ2-7	NA	CASRPGRSSYEQYF	TGTGCCAGCAGACCGGGACGCAGCTCCTACGAGCAGTACTTC
TRBV29-1	many	TRBJ1-2	NA	CSALQGPGYTF	TGCAGCGCTTTACAAGGTCCTGGCTACACCTTC
TRBV4-3	many	TRBJ1-1	NA	CASSQEGAIMNTEAFF	TGCGCCAGCAGCCAAGAGGGGGCAATCATGAACACTGAAGCTTTCTTT
TRBV6-2/TRBV6-3	many	TRBJ2-2	NA	CASSYAGELFF	TGTGCCAGCAGTTACGCCGGGGAGCTGTTTTTT